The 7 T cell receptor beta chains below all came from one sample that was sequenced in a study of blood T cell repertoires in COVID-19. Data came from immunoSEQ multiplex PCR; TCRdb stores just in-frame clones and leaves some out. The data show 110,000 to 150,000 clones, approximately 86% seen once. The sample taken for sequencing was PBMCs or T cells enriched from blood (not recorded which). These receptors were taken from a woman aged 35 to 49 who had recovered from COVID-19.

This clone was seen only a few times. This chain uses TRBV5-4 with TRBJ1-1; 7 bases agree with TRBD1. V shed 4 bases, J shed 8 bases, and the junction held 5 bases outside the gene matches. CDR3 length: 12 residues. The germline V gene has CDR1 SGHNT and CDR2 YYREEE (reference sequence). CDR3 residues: CASSPGTAEAFF. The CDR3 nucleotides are TGTGCCAGCAGCCCCGGGACAGCAGAAGCTTTCTTT.

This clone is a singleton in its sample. The CDR3 reads CASSSGTALFYEQYF. The CDR3, as DNA: TGTGCCAGTAGTTCCGGGACAGCACTTTTCTACGAGCAGTACTTC. This rearrangement joins TRBV19 to TRBJ2-7; 7 positions agree with TRBD1. CDR3 length equals 15 residues. The germline V gene has CDR1 LNHDA and CDR2 SQIVND (reference sequence). Unmatched junction bases numbered 10, after V lost 5 bases and J lost 3 bases.

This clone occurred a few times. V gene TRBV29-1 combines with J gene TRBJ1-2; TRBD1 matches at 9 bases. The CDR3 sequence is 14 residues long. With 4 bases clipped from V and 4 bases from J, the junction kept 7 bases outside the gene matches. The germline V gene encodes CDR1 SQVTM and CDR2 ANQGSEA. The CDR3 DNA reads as TGCAGCGTTGGGGTGTCACAGGGGGCCTATGGCTACACCTTC. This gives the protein CSVGVSQGAYGYTF.

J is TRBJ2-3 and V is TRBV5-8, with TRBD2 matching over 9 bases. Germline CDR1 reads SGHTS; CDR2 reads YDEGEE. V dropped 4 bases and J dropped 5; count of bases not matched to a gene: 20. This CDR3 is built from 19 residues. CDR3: CASSPNLGGRASSRDTQYF. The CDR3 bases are TGTGCCAGCAGCCCAAATCTGGGCGGGAGGGCCTCTTCCCGAGATACGCAGTATTTT.

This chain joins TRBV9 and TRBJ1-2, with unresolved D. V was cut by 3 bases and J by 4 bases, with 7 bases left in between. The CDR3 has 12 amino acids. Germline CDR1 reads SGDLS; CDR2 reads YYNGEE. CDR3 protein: CASSAGLYGYTF. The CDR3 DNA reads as TGTGCCAGCAGCGCAGGACTCTATGGCTACACCTTC. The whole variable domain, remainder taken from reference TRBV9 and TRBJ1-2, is DSGVTQTPKHLITATGQRVTLRCSPRSGDLSVYWYQQSLDQGLQFLIQYYNGEERAKGNILERFSAQQFPDLHSELNLSSLELGDSALYFCASSAGLYGYTFGSGTRLTVV.

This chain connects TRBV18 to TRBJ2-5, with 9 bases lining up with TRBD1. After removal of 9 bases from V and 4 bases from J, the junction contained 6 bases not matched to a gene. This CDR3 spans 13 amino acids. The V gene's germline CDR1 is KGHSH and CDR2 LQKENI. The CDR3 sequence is CASRGQGTETQYF. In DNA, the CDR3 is TGTGCCAGTCGAGGACAGGGGACAGAGACCCAGTACTTC.

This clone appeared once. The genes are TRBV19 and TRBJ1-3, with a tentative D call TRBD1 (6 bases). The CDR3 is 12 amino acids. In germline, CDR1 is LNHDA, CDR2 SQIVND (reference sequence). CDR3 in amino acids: CGTGNSGNTIYF. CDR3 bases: TGTGGAACAGGGAACTCTGGAAACACCATATATTTT.